This entry is about one T cell receptor (beta chain). No antigen is known for it. The ends lost 7 bases at V and 3 bases at J; junction bases unmatched: 1. The CDR3 extends over 12 amino acids. Germline CDR1 reads ENHRY; CDR2 reads SYGVKD. The sample originates from a study of cytomegalovirus exposure and HLA in healthy donors. Points from the study as a whole: Indistinguishability led to the exclusion of some V segments, TRBV6-2 and TRBV6-3 included. The study reported that TCR beta sequences accurately predicted HLA-A and HLA-B alleles in most subjects.

PCR was performed using 60 Vbeta and 13 Jbeta primers. Profiling relied on immunoSEQ multiplex PCR, and the TCRdb table lists in-frame clones only, not all of them. The sample has more than 85,000 clones, 75% to 90% seen once. The gene calls are TRBV10-3 and TRBJ1-2; the match to TRBD1 covers 8 bases. This receptor was taken from a man aged 35 to 55 in good health and CMV-seronegative. The sample taken for sequencing was PBMCs. CDR3 protein: CAINRGDYGYTF. In nucleotides, the CDR3 is TGTGCCATCAACAGGGGGGACTATGGCTACACCTTC.